Listed below are T cell receptor beta chains from one sample, sequenced in a study of blood T cell repertoires in COVID-19. Method: immunoSEQ multiplex PCR; TCRdb's copy keeps in-frame clones and lacks some. The sample carries more than 45,000 clones, around 86% recorded once. Material for sequencing was peripheral blood. The origin of the receptors is a man in his 60s with active or convalescent COVID-19. Each CDR3 is given with its conserved first and last residue.

J gene: TRBJ2-4; V gene: TRBV20-1; CDR3 protein: CSARDSNIQYF
J gene: TRBJ2-3; V gene: TRBV11-2; CDR3 protein: CASSSYTDTQYF
J gene: TRBJ1-2; V gene: TRBV5-6; CDR3 protein: CASSETGVGPGYTF
J gene: TRBJ1-1; V gene: TRBV6-5; CDR3 protein: CASRGGRPGTEAFF
J gene: TRBJ1-1; V gene: TRBV28; CDR3 protein: CASSPRTEAFF
J gene: TRBJ1-6; V gene: TRBV9; CDR3 protein: CASSPRPGEVHNSPLHF
J gene: TRBJ2-5; V gene: TRBV2; CDR3 protein: CASSEEVYREGETQYF
J gene: TRBJ2-2; V gene: TRBV10-3; CDR3 protein: CAISDGLAGGPNTGELFF
J gene: TRBJ1-2; V gene: TRBV28; CDR3 protein: CASSGVPGQGELYGYTF
J gene: TRBJ2-7; V gene: TRBV19; CDR3 protein: CASSMEDRVDEQYF
J gene: TRBJ2-5; V gene: TRBV5-1; CDR3 protein: CASRTSGPQETQYF
J gene: TRBJ2-5; V gene: TRBV7-3; CDR3 protein: CASSLVAGDETQYF
J gene: TRBJ2-1; V gene: TRBV10-3; CDR3 protein: CATGTASISYNEQFF
J gene: TRBJ1-1; V gene: TRBV19; CDR3 protein: CASSTPRGGAGMNTEAFF
J gene: TRBJ1-2; V gene: TRBV9; CDR3 protein: CASSVEAQYHYGYTF
J gene: TRBJ2-2; V gene: TRBV5-1; CDR3 protein: CASSLLPQGNTGELFF
J gene: TRBJ1-2; V gene: TRBV5-6; CDR3 protein: CASSLVDGFYGYTF
J gene: TRBJ2-5; V gene: TRBV6-5; CDR3 protein: CASSYLGGGQETQYF
J gene: TRBJ1-6; V gene: TRBV7-8; CDR3 protein: CASSLRSGSNSPLHF
J gene: TRBJ1-5; V gene: TRBV10-3; CDR3 protein: CAIRPGTENNQPQHF
J gene: TRBJ2-1; V gene: TRBV18; CDR3 protein: CASSPSDGVRHEQFF
J gene: TRBJ2-3; V gene: TRBV7-9; CDR3 protein: CASSLGSGVHTDTQYF
J gene: TRBJ1-2; V gene: TRBV3-1/TRBV3-2; CDR3 protein: CASSQDGGTRTGGGNNYGYTF
J gene: TRBJ1-4; V gene: TRBV4-1; CDR3 protein: CASSQPGQGKLFF
J gene: TRBJ1-1; V gene: TRBV5-1; CDR3 protein: CASSSLSRRSEAFF
J gene: TRBJ1-2; V gene: TRBV10-3; CDR3 protein: CAISESPGKIGPYGYTF
J gene: TRBJ2-5; V gene: TRBV6-5; CDR3 protein: CASSYSTSGGQETQYF
J gene: TRBJ1-4; V gene: TRBV6-5; CDR3 protein: CASSYRGPGEKLFF
J gene: TRBJ2-5; V gene: TRBV5-4; CDR3 protein: CASSLVAGGRETQYF
J gene: TRBJ2-4; V gene: TRBV7-9; CDR3 protein: CASSSRTGGDIQYF
J gene: TRBJ2-1; V gene: TRBV19; CDR3 protein: CASSGDLYNEQFF
J gene: TRBJ2-7; V gene: TRBV6-6; CDR3 protein: CASSLRTDVPTISYEQYF
J gene: TRBJ2-5; V gene: TRBV27; CDR3 protein: CASSERDPQETQYF
J gene: TRBJ2-3; V gene: TRBV5-4; CDR3 protein: CASSFEGAPGTDTQYF
J gene: TRBJ1-6; V gene: TRBV7-2; CDR3 protein: CASSFSSETGQRFLHF
J gene: TRBJ2-6; V gene: TRBV29-1; CDR3 protein: CSALSGANVLTF
J gene: TRBJ1-3; V gene: TRBV18; CDR3 protein: CASSSLGGSGNTIYF
J gene: TRBJ2-3; V gene: TRBV9; CDR3 protein: CASSVVQGADTQYF
J gene: TRBJ2-3; V gene: TRBV2; CDR3 protein: CASSEAGSGTGRRTDTQYF
J gene: TRBJ1-1; V gene: TRBV2; CDR3 protein: CASSAGTNYAEAFF
J gene: TRBJ2-1; V gene: TRBV11-3; CDR3 protein: CASSLRFQGAPYNEQFF
J gene: TRBJ2-7; V gene: TRBV2; CDR3 protein: CASSRDRGREQYF
J gene: TRBJ1-4; V gene: TRBV29-1; CDR3 protein: CSARGQGEKLFF
J gene: TRBJ2-5; V gene: TRBV5-1; CDR3 protein: CASSTGGPQETQYF
J gene: TRBJ1-4; V gene: TRBV7-9; CDR3 protein: CASSLAQGNEKLFF
J gene: TRBJ1-2; V gene: TRBV6-5; CDR3 protein: CASRRTGLGKYGYTF
J gene: TRBJ2-7; V gene: TRBV3-1/TRBV3-2; CDR3 protein: CASSQEYGGYSYEQYF
J gene: TRBJ1-5; V gene: TRBV15; CDR3 protein: CATSRNQGYNQPQHF
J gene: TRBJ1-2; V gene: TRBV5-1; CDR3 protein: CASSLTGPDYGYTF